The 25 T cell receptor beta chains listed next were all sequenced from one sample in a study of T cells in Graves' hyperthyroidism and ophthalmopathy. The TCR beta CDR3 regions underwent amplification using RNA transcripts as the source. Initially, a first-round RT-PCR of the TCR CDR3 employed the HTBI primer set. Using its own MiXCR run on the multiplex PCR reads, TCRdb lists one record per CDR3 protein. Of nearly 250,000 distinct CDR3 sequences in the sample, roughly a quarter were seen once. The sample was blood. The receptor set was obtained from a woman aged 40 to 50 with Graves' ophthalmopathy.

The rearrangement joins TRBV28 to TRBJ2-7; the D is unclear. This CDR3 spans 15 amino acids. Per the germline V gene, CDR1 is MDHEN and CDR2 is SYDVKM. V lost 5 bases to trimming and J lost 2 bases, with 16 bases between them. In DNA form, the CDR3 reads TGTGCCAGCAGTGCCGACCGGCTAGTGACCTACGAGCAGTACTTC. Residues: CASSADRLVTYEQYF. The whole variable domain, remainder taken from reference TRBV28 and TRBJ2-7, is DVKVTQSSRYLVKRTGEKVFLECVQDMDHENMFWYRQDPGLGLRLIYFSYDVKMKEKGDIPEGYSVSREKKERFSLILESASTNQTSMYLCASSADRLVTYEQYFGPGTRLTVT.

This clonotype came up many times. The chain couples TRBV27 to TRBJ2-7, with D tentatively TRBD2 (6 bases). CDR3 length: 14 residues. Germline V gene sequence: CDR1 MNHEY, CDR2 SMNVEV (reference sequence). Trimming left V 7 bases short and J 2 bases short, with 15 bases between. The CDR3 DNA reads TGTGCCAGCAATCTGACTAGGGCTACCTACGAGCAGTACTTC. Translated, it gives CASNLTRATYEQYF.

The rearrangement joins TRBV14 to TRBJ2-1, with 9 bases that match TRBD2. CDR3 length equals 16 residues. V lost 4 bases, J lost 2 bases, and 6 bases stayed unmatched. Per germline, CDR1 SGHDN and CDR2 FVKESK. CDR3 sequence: CASSRSGSNPYNEQFF. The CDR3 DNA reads TGTGCCAGCAGCCGTAGCGGGAGTAACCCCTACAATGAGCAGTTCTTC. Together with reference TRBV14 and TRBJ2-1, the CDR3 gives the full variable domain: EAGVTQFPSHSVIEKGQTVTLRCDPISGHDNLYWYRRVMGKEIKFLLHFVKESKQDESGMPNNRFLAERTGGTYSTLKVQPAELEDSGVYFCASSRSGSNPYNEQFFGPGTRLTVL.

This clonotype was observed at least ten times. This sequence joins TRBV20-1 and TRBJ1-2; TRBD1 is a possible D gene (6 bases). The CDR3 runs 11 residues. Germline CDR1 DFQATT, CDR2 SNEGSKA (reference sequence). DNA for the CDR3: TGCAGCCCGGGACAACCATATGGCTACACCTTC. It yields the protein CSPGQPYGYTF.

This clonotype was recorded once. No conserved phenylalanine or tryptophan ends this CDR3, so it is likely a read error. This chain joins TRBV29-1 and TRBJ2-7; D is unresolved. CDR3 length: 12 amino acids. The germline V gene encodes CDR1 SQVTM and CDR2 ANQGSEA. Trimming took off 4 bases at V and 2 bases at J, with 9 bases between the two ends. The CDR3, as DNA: TGCAGCGTTGTACGCAGAACCTACGAGCAGTACCTC. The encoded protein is CSVVRRTYEQYL.

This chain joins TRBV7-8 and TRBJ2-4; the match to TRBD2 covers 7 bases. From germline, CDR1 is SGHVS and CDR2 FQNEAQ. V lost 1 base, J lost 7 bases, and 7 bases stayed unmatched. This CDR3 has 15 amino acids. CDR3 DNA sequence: TGTGCCAGCAGCTTAGATAGGGAGGGGTGGAACATTCAGTACTTC. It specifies CASSLDREGWNIQYF.

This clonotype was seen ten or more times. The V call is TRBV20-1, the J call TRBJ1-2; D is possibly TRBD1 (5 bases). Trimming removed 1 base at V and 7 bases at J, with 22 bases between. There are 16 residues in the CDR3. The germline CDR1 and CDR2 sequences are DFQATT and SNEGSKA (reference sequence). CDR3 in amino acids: CSARGGGDAGKAGYTF. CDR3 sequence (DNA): TGCAGTGCTAGAGGAGGTGGGGACGCGGGGAAAGCTGGCTACACCTTC.

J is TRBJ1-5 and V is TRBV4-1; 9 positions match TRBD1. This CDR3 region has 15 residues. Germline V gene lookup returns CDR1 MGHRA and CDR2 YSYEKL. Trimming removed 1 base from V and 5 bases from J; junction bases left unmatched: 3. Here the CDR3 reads CASSQGDRVDQPQHF. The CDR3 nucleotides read TGCGCCAGCAGCCAAGGGGACAGGGTGGATCAGCCCCAGCATTTT.

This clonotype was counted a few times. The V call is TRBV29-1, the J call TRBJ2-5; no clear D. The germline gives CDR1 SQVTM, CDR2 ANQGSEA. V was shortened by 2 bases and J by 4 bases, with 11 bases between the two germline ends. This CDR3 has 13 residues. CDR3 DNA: TGCAGCGTTGAAACGCGGCAATCAGAGACCCAGTACTTC. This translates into CSVETRQSETQYF. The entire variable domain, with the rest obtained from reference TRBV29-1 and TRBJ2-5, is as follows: SAVISQKPSRDICQRGTSLTIQCQVDSQVTMMFWYRQQPGQSLTLIATANQGSEATYESGFVIDKFPISRPNLTFSTLTVSNMSPEDSSIYLCSVETRQSETQYFGPGTRLLVL.

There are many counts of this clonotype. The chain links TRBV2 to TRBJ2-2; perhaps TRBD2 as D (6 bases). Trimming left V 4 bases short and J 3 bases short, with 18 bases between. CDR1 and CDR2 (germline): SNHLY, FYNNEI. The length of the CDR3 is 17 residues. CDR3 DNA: TGTGCCAGCAGTGTAAAGGGAGGCCCCCACTACACCGGGGAGCTGTTTTTT. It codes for CASSVKGGPHYTGELFF.

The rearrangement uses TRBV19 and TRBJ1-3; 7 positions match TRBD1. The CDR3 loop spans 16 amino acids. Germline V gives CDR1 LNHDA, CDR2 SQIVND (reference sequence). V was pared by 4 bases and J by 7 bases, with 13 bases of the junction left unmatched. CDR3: CASSTGLRLQGNTIYF. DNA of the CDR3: TGTGCCAGTAGTACGGGACTCCGTCTACAGGGGAACACCATATATTTT.

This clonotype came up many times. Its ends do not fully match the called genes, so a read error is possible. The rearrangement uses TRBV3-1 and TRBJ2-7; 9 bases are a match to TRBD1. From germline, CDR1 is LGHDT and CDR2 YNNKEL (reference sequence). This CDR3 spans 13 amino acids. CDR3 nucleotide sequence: TGTGCCAACAGCGTTGGACAGGGGTCCGAGCAGTACTTC. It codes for CANSVGQGSEQYF.

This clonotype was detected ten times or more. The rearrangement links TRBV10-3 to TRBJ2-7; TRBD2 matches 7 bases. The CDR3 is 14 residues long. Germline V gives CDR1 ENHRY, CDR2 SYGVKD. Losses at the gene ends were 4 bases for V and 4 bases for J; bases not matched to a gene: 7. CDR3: CAISVRGSNYEQYF. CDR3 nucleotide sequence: TGTGCCATCAGTGTGCGCGGGAGTAATTACGAGCAGTACTTC.

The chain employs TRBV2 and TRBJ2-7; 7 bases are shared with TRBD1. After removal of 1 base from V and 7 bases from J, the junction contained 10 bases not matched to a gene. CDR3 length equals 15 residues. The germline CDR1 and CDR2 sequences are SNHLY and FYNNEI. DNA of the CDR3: TGTGCCAGCAGTGAAGTTGGGACAGCGAGGGGAGAGCAGTACTTC. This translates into CASSEVGTARGEQYF.

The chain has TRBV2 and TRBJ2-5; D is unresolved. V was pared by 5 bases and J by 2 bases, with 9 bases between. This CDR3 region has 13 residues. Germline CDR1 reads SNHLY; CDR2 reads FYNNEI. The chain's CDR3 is CASSSERQETQYF. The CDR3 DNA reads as TGTGCCAGCAGTTCAGAGAGACAAGAGACCCAGTACTTC.

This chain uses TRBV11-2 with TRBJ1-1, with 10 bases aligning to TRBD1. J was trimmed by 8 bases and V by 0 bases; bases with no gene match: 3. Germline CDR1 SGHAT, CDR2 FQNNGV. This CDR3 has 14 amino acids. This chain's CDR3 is CASSLDGTGAEAFF. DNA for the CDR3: TGTGCCAGCAGCTTAGACGGGACAGGGGCGGAAGCTTTCTTT.

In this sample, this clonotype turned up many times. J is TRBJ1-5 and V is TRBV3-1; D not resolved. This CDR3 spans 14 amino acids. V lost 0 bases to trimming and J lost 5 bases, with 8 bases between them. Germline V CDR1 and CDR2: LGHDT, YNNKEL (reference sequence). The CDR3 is CASSQDPSYQPQHF. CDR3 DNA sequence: TGTGCCAGCAGCCAAGACCCATCTTATCAGCCCCAGCATTTT.

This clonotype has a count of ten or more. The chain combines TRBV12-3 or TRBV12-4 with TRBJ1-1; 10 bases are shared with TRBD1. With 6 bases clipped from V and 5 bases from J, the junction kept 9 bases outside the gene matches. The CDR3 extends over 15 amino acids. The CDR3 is CASSSTGQGDTEAFF. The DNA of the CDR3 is TGTGCCAGCAGCTCTACTGGACAGGGGGATACTGAAGCTTTCTTT.

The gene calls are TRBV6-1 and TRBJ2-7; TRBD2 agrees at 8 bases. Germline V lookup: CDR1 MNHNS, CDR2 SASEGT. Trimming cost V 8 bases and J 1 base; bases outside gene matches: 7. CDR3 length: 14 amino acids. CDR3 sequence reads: CASAWSGSSYEQYF. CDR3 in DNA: TGTGCCAGCGCGTGGAGCGGGAGTTCCTACGAGCAGTACTTC.

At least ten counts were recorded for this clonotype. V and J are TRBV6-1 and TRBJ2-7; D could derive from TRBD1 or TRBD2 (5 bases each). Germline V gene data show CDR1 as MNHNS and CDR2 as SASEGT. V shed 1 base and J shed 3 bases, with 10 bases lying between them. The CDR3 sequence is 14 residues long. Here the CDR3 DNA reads TGTGCCAGCAGTGAAGGAGGGGCTGTCTACGAGCAGTACTTC. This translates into CASSEGGAVYEQYF.

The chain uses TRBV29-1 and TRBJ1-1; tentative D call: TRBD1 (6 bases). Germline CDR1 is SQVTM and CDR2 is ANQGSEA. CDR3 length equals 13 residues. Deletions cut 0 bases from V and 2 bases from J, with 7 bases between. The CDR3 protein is CSVEEDRNTEAFF. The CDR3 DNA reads TGCAGCGTTGAAGAGGACAGAAACACTGAAGCTTTCTTT.

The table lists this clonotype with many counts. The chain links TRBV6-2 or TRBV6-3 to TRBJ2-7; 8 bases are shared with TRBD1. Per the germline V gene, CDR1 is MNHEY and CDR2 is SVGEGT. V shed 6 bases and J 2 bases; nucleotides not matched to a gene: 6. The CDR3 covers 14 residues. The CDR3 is CASSFQGQAYEQYF. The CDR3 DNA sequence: TGTGCCAGCAGCTTTCAGGGACAGGCCTACGAGCAGTACTTC.

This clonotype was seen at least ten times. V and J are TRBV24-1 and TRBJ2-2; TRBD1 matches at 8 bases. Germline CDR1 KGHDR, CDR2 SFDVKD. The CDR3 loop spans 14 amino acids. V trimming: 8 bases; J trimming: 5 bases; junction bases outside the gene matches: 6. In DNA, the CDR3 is TGTGCCACCACCAACACAGGGGGAACCGGGGAGCTGTTTTTT. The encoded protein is CATTNTGGTGELFF.

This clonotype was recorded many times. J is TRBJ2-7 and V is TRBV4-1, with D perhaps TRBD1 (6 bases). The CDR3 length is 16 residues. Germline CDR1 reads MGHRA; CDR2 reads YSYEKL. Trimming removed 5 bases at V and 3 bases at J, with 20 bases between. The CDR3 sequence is CASSSLPDSRSYEQYF. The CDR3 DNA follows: TGCGCCAGCAGCTCCCTCCCGGACAGTAGGAGCTACGAGCAGTACTTC.

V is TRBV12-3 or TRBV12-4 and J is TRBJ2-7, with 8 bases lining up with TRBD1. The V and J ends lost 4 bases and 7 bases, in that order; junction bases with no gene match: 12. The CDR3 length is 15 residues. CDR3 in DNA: TGTGCCAGCAGTTCTTCTCAGGGGGCGTCGCTGGAGCAGTACTTC. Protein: CASSSSQGASLEQYF.